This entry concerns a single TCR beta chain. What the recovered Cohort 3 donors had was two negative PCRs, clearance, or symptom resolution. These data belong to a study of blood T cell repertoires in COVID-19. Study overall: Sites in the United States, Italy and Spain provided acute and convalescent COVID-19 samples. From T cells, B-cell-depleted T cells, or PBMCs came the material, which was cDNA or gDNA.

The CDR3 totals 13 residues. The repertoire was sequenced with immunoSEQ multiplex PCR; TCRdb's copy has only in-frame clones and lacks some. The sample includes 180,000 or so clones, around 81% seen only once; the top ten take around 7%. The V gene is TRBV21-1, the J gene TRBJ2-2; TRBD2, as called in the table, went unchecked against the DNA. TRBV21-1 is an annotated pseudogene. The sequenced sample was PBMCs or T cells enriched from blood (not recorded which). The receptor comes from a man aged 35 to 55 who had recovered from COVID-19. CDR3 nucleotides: TGTGCCAGCAGCAAACGGGGGAGCGGGGAGCTGTTTTTT. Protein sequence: CASSKRGSGELFF.